This TCR beta chain originates from a study of OX40 agonist ivuxolimab in advanced cancers. Study information: Dose-escalation patients had hepatocellular carcinoma, melanoma, renal cell or head and neck cancer.

CDR3 size: 14 residues. Trimming removed 0 bases from V and 1 base from J, with 6 bases in between. Germline CDR1 is SGHVS and CDR2 is FNYEAQ. Enrollment shut out patients with autoimmune disease history or systemic immunosuppression. Sequencing used immunoSEQ multiplex PCR; TCRdb keeps in-frame clones, though not all of them. The data hold some 80,000 clones, with approximately 95% observed a single time. The chain uses TRBV7-6 and TRBJ1-1; no definite D call. The material sequenced was CD4+ or CD8+ T cells sorted from blood, taken in a trial of the OX40 agonist ivuxolimab. The TCR originated in an adult with an advanced solid tumor such as melanoma, head and neck, liver or kidney cancer. CDR3 sequence: CASSLAGKNTEAFF. CDR3 DNA: TGTGCCAGCAGCTTAGCAGGCAAGAACACTGAAGCTTTCTTT.